A selection of T cell receptor beta chains follows, all from one sample in a study of blood T cell repertoires in COVID-19. Using immunoSEQ multiplex PCR, the repertoire was profiled, and TCRdb retains in-frame clones only, with some absent. The data hold about 200,000 clones, with approximately 91% observed a single time. Material: peripheral blood. The receptors shown here come from a man between 18 and 29 years old with active or convalescent COVID-19. Both conserved end residues are part of each CDR3. A D gene is named only where the DNA matches it firmly. Rows give clone size only sometimes, using once, few, many, or a class for an expanded clone.

d_call	v_call	cdr3_length	clone_size	j_call	cdr3_nt	cdr3_aa
.	TRBV7-2	16	.	TRBJ1-5	TGTGCCAGCAGCTTAGGGGTCCCGAGGGTCAATCAGCCCCAGCATTTT	CASSLGVPRVNQPQHF
.	TRBV27	15	.	TRBJ1-3	TGTGCCAGCAGTTTAGACATCACCTCTGGAAACACCATATATTTT	CASSLDITSGNTIYF
.	TRBV2	13	.	TRBJ1-1	TGTGCCAGCAGCCCCAGGTATAGGACTGAAGCTTTCTTT	CASSPRYRTEAFF
TRBD1	TRBV3-1/TRBV3-2	15	.	TRBJ2-3	TGTGCCAGCAGCCTAGCCACCAGGGGGACAGATACGCAGTATTTT	CASSLATRGTDTQYF
.	TRBV5-4	15	.	TRBJ2-1	TGTGCCAGCAGCTTGGAACAGGGTGGATACAATGAGCAGTTCTTC	CASSLEQGGYNEQFF
TRBD1	TRBV4-1	19	.	TRBJ1-3	TGCGCCAGCAGCGAAGCTAGTGGGACAGCGGATAACTCTGGAAACACCATATATTTT	CASSEASGTADNSGNTIYF
.	TRBV12-5	14	few	TRBJ1-1	TGTGCTAGTGGTCCGACACCTCAGGGAACTGAAGCTTTCTTT	CASGPTPQGTEAFF
.	TRBV18	16	.	TRBJ2-5	TGTGCCAGCTCAACCACCGGGACACATATCCAAGAGACCCAGTACTTC	CASSTTGTHIQETQYF
TRBD1	TRBV5-4	17	.	TRBJ1-3	TGTGCCAGCAGCTCGGACAGGGGGATCGATGGAGGAAACACCATATATTTT	CASSSDRGIDGGNTIYF
.	TRBV2	14	.	TRBJ2-1	TGTGCCAGCAGTGTCGAGGGGGGGGATAATGAGCAGTTCTTC	CASSVEGGDNEQFF
TRBD1	TRBV19	13	few	TRBJ1-1	TGTGCCAGTAGGGGACAGGGGGCCCCGAGGTCTTTCTTT	CASRGQGAPRSFF
TRBD1	TRBV9	18	.	TRBJ1-2	TGTGCCAGCAGCCCCCGTCCCGGGACAGGTTCGGCCGGCTATGGCTACACCTTC	CASSPRPGTGSAGYGYTF
TRBD1	TRBV5-4	17	few	TRBJ2-6	TGTGCCAGCAGCCGGGACAGCGGACTCTCTGGGGCCAACGTCCTGACTTTC	CASSRDSGLSGANVLTF
.	TRBV21-1	23	.	TRBJ2-7	TGTGCCAGCAGCCTTATCGTTGGGGAGAGAGAGCAGACCAGACAGGGGGCCCAGCTCGAGCAGTACTTC	CASSLIVGEREQTRQGAQLEQYF
.	TRBV7-8	16	.	TRBJ1-1	TGTGCCAGCAGCTTCGTAGGGGAAGGTGTGGGCACTGAAGCTTTCTTT	CASSFVGEGVGTEAFF
TRBD1	TRBV2	14	.	TRBJ1-2	TGTGCCAGCGGCGATGGGGACAGGGTCTCCGGCTACACCTTC	CASGDGDRVSGYTF
.	TRBV5-1	12	.	TRBJ1-3	TGCGCCAGCAGACAGGATGGAAACACCATATATTTT	CASRQDGNTIYF
TRBD2	TRBV11-2	15	.	TRBJ2-1	TGTGCCAGCAGCTTTTCTAGCGGGGGACTCAATGAGCAGTTCTTC	CASSFSSGGLNEQFF
TRBD1	TRBV7-2	15	once	TRBJ1-3	TGTGCCAGCAGCTCCACAGGGGGTTCTGGAAACACCATATATTTT	CASSSTGGSGNTIYF
.	TRBV3-1/TRBV3-2	15	.	TRBJ2-1	TGTGCCAGCAGCCAAGATTGGGCTAGCGTGAATGAGCAGTTCTTC	CASSQDWASVNEQFF
TRBD2	TRBV5-1	16	.	TRBJ2-3	TGCGCCAGCAGAACGGGACTAGCGGGACCCACAGATACGCAGTATTTT	CASRTGLAGPTDTQYF
TRBD2	TRBV19	16	.	TRBJ2-4	TGTGCCAGTAGTGAGACTAGCGGGGGCGGGCAAAACATTCAGTACTTC	CASSETSGGGQNIQYF
.	TRBV28	15	.	TRBJ2-2	TGTGCCAGCAGGCGGACAGTAGCGAACACCGGGGAGCTGTTTTTT	CASRRTVANTGELFF
TRBD2	TRBV5-1	16	.	TRBJ2-1	TGCGCCAGCAGCCCGAGCACTAGCGAAGGACCGGGTGAGCAGTTCTTC	CASSPSTSEGPGEQFF
.	TRBV3-1/TRBV3-2	14	.	TRBJ1-6	TGTGCCAGCAGCCAATCTGCGGCGGGTTCACCCCTCCACTTT	CASSQSAAGSPLHF
.	TRBV6-2/TRBV6-3	13	.	TRBJ2-7	TGTGCCAGCAGTCGCGACTACTCGCGCGAGCAGTACTTC	CASSRDYSREQYF
.	TRBV6-6	18	.	TRBJ1-6	TGTGCCAGCAGTCGAAAAGGAGCTGAAAGCTCCTATAATTCACCCCTCCACTTT	CASSRKGAESSYNSPLHF
TRBD2	TRBV28	17	once	TRBJ2-3	TGTGCCAGCAGTTCATTAACCTTAGCGGGAGGGCCCTATACGCAGTATTTT	CASSSLTLAGGPYTQYF
TRBD1	TRBV6-4	14	.	TRBJ1-1	TGTGCCAGCAGGAATCGGACAGGGTCTACTGAAGCTTTCTTT	CASRNRTGSTEAFF
TRBD1	TRBV5-5	14	.	TRBJ2-7	TGTGCCAGCAGCTTGCGGGACAGGTATGGCGAGCAGTACTTC	CASSLRDRYGEQYF
TRBD2	TRBV12-5	13	.	TRBJ2-1	TGTGCTAGTGCCCTTCCGGGGGGTAATGAGCAGTTCTTC	CASALPGGNEQFF
TRBD2	TRBV5-4	15	.	TRBJ2-3	TGTGCCAGCAGCTTGCGGCGGGGGACCACAGATACGCAGTATTTT	CASSLRRGTTDTQYF
.	TRBV11-3	17	.	TRBJ2-2	TGTGCCAGCAGCTCCCTGACCCTACAGGGGAACACCGGGGAGCTGTTTTTT	CASSSLTLQGNTGELFF
.	TRBV19	17	.	TRBJ2-2	TGTGCCAGTAGTATAGATCGGCTAGCGTCGAACACCGGGGAGCTGTTTTTT	CASSIDRLASNTGELFF
TRBD1	TRBV29-1	14	.	TRBJ1-3	TGCAGCGCCGATCCGACAGGGAATGGAAACACCATATATTTT	CSADPTGNGNTIYF
.	TRBV5-4	16	.	TRBJ2-3	TGTGCCAGCAGCCCAAGACTAGGGATCCTCACAGATACGCAGTATTTT	CASSPRLGILTDTQYF
TRBD1	TRBV6-1	15	.	TRBJ2-1	TGTGCCAGCAGTGAAGCGGGACAGTCCTACAATGAGCAGTTCTTC	CASSEAGQSYNEQFF
TRBD1	TRBV28	14	.	TRBJ2-7	TGTGCCAGCAGTTTCCCCGGACAGGGTTGGGAGCAGTACTTC	CASSFPGQGWEQYF
.	TRBV5-6	15	.	TRBJ2-3	TGTGCCAGCAGCTTGTTGTCAGTAAGCACAGATACGCAGTATTTT	CASSLLSVSTDTQYF
.	TRBV7-9	13	.	TRBJ2-7	TGTGCCAGCAGCTTAGTTCAGGGCGACGAGCAGTACTTC	CASSLVQGDEQYF
.	TRBV2	13	.	TRBJ2-1	TGTGCCAGCAACTTCCGGGGGGCCGATGAGCAGTTCTTC	CASNFRGADEQFF
TRBD2	TRBV19	13	.	TRBJ2-2	TGTGCCAGTAGTAGGCGGGAGGCCGGGGAGCTGTTTTTT	CASSRREAGELFF
.	TRBV5-1	13	.	TRBJ2-7	TGCGCCAGCAGCTTGGAAGACAGTTACGAGCAGTACTTC	CASSLEDSYEQYF
TRBD2	TRBV24-1	16	.	TRBJ2-1	TGTGCCACCGGACTAGCGGGGGGGCGAGTTAGGAATGAGCAGTTCTTC	CATGLAGGRVRNEQFF
.	TRBV5-8	14	.	TRBJ1-3	TGTGCCAGCAGCTTGGGGGCCCTCGGAAACACCATATATTTT	CASSLGALGNTIYF
TRBD2	TRBV4-2	16	.	TRBJ2-1	TGTGCCAGCAGCCTCACTAGCGGTAGCTCCTACAATGAGCAGTTCTTC	CASSLTSGSSYNEQFF
.	TRBV30	15	.	TRBJ2-3	TGTGCCTGGAGTTCGGGAGTGATCGGCACAGATACGCAGTATTTT	CAWSSGVIGTDTQYF